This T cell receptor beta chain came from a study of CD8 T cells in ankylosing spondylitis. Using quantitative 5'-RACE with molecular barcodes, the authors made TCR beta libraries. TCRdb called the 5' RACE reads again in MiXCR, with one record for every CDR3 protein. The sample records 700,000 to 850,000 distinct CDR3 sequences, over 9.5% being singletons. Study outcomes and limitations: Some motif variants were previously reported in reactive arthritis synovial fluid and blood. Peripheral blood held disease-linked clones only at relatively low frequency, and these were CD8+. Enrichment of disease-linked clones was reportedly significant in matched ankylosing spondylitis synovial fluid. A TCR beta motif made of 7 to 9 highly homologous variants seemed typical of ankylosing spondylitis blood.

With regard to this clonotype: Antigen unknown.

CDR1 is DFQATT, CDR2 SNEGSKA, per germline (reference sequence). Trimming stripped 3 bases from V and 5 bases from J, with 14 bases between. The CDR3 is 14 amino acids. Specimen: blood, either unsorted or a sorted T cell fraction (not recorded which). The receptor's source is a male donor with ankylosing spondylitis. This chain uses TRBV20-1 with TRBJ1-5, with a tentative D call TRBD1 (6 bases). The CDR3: CSARKDRRYQPQHF. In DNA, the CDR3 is TGCAGTGCTAGGAAGGACAGAAGGTATCAGCCCCAGCATTTT.